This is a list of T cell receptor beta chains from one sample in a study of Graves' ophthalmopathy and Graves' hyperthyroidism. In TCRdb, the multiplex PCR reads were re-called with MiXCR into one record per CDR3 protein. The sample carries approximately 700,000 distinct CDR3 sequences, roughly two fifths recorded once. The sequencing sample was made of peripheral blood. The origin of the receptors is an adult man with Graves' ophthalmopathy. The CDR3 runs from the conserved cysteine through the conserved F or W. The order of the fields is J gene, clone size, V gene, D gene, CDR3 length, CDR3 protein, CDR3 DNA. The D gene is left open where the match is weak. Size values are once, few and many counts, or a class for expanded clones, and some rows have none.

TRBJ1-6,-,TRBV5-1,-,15,CASRQDTVRFSPLHF,TGCGCCAGCAGACAGGATACTGTCCGGTTCTCACCCCTCCACTTT
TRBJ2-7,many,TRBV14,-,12,CASSQLGHEQYF,TGTGCCAGCAGCCAACTGGGGCACGAGCAGTACTTC
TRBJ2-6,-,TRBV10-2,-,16,CASSGMRGPGANVLTF,TGCGCCAGCAGCGGCATGAGGGGCCCTGGGGCCAACGTCCTGACTTTC
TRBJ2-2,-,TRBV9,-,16,CASSPLQDANTGELFF,TGTGCCAGCAGCCCACTTCAGGACGCGAACACCGGGGAGCTGTTTTTT
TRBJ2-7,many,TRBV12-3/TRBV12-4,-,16,CASTALPGLDLGEQYF,TGTGCCAGCACTGCCCTCCCGGGACTTGATTTGGGAGAGCAGTACTTC
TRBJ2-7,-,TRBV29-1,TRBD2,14,CSVVGPGLAHEQYF,TGCAGCGTCGTTGGTCCGGGACTAGCCCACGAGCAGTACTTC
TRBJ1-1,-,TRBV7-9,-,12,CASSSSWDEAFF,TGTGCCAGCAGCTCCTCCTGGGATGAAGCTTTCTTT
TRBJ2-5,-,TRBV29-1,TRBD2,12,CSLAGGPETQYF,TGCAGCTTAGCGGGGGGGCCTGAGACCCAGTACTTC
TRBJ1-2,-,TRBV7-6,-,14,CASSSPDAGYGYTF,TGTGCCAGCAGCAGCCCGGACGCTGGCTATGGCTACACCTTC
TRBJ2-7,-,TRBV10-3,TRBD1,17,CASSSHHGDRKAYEQYF,TGTGCCAGCAGTTCTCACCACGGGGACAGGAAGGCTTACGAGCAGTACTTC